This TCR beta chain was observed in a study of cytomegalovirus exposure and HLA in healthy donors. The study's findings and limits: Most observed TCR sequences were rare, whereas some public TCRs were detected in many donors. In an earlier analysis, in approximately 570 donors, most V segments appeared productive either ~90% or ~30% of the time. In a later analysis, several top co-occurrence clusters appeared linked to parvovirus B19, influenza, CMV and Epstein-Barr virus.

V lost 1 base and J 1 base, leaving 11 bases between the germline ends. Per germline, CDR1 SGHDN and CDR2 FVKESK. The CDR3 spans 16 residues. Primers: 60 Vbeta forward and 13 Jbeta reverse. The repertoire was sequenced with immunoSEQ multiplex PCR; TCRdb's copy has only in-frame clones and lacks some. Among 65,000 to 80,000 clones, 60% to 85% were seen once, and the ten largest hold under 25%. This clone was seen only a few times. Its specificity is not known. This chain joins TRBV14 and TRBJ2-1; TRBD2 is a possible D gene (6 bases). The TCR was taken from a woman aged 40 to 49 in good health and CMV-seropositive. Sequencing used PBMCs. CDR3 sequence: CASSQGWRGSYNEQFF. CDR3 DNA sequence: TGTGCCAGCAGCCAAGGGTGGCGGGGATCCTACAATGAGCAGTTCTTC.